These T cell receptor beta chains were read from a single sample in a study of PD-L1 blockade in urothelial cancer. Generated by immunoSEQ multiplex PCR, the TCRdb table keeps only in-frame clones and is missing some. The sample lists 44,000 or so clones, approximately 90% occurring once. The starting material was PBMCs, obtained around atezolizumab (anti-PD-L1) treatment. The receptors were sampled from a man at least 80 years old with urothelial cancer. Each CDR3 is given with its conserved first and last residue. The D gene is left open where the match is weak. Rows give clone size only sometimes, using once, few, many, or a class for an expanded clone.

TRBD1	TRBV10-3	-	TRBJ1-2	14	TGTGCCACCCGGCCGGAGAGGGGGCGAAATGGCTACACCTTC	CATRPERGRNGYTF
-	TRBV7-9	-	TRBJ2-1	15	TGTGCCAGCAGCTTTTCGCAGGGTCTCGACCATGAGCAGTTCTTC	CASSFSQGLDHEQFF
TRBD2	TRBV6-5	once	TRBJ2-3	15	TGTGCCAGCAGACGTCTAGCGGATAAAGCCCATACGCAGTATTTT	CASRRLADKAHTQYF
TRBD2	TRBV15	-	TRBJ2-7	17	TGTGCCACCAGCAGAGATGGGTCGGGACTAGCGAGACCAGAGCAGTACTTC	CATSRDGSGLARPEQYF
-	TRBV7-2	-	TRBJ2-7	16	TGTGCCAGCAGCCCCAGGGTTGGCGGGATCTCCCACGAGCAGTACTTC	CASSPRVGGISHEQYF
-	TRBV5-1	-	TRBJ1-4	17	TGCGCCAGCAGCCTAGGGCCCGCTGGGAGGGCTAATGAAAAACTGTTTTTT	CASSLGPAGRANEKLFF
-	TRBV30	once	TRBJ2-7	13	TGTGCCTGGAGTGAAAGCGGGACAGGAGAGCAGTACTTC	CAWSESGTGEQYF
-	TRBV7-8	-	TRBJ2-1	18	TGTGCCAGCAGCCCACCCCTCCGCCTTGCTGGAGGCTACAATGAGCAGTTCTTC	CASSPPLRLAGGYNEQFF
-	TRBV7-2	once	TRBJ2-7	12	TGTGCCAGCAGCTTTACACCTTCCGAGCAGTACTTC	CASSFTPSEQYF
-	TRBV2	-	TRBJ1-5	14	TGTGCCAGCAGTGACAGGGTTAGAGACCAGCCCCAGCATTTT	CASSDRVRDQPQHF
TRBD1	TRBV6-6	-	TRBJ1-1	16	TGTGCCAGCAGCCCCGGACAGGGAAGTAGTAAGACTGAAGCTTTCTTT	CASSPGQGSSKTEAFF